What follows is one TCR beta chain and its context. The antigen is undetermined. The same CDR3 arises from other DNA sequences in this sample as well. Germline V gene data show CDR1 as MNHEY and CDR2 as SMNVEV (reference sequence). The CDR3 consists of 14 residues. Trimming stripped 2 bases from V and 5 bases from J, with 13 bases between. The sample originates from a study of the immune and genomic landscape of osteosarcoma. Study information: Patients were about 60% male; roughly 80% had localized disease. The study's findings and limits: Average productive clonality was 0.09, with a maximum of roughly 0.3.

The post-treatment osteosarcoma tumors were primary, local recurrence or metastasis specimens from poor-prognosis patients. Produced via immunoSEQ multiplex PCR; TCRdb's table is partial and in-frame only. The profile shows approximately 9,400 clones, 71% of them singletons. The sample consisted of osteosarcoma tumor tissue from the lung. This sequence joins TRBV27 and TRBJ2-7; D remains unclear. This clonotype was sampled from a human donor with osteosarcoma. The CDR3 DNA reads TGTGCCAGCAGTTTACCCGGCTTGGTACACGAGCAGTACTTC. This encodes CASSLPGLVHEQYF.